The rows below give T cell receptor beta chains drawn from one sample of a study of cytomegalovirus exposure and HLA in healthy donors. Sequenced by immunoSEQ multiplex PCR; TCRdb stores in-frame clones only, minus some. The table shows about 140,000 clones, with approximately 82% occurring only once. Specimen: PBMCs. These receptors came from a man younger than 40 in good health and CMV-seropositive. The CDR3 runs from the conserved cysteine through the conserved F or W. A D gene is named only where the DNA matches it firmly. Clone size is shown for a subset of rows, as once, few, many or a class of expanded clone.

V: TRBV7-9; J: TRBJ2-7; size: .; D: .; CDR3: CASSPTDSYEQYF; DNA: TGTGCCAGCAGCCCGACAGACTCCTACGAGCAGTACTTC
V: TRBV28; J: TRBJ1-2; size: .; D: TRBD1; CDR3: CASSFSGGIYGYTF; DNA: TGTGCCAGCAGTTTCTCAGGGGGTATCTATGGCTACACCTTC
V: TRBV5-5; J: TRBJ2-1; size: .; D: .; CDR3: CASSLWRYDEQFF; DNA: TGTGCCAGCAGCCTCTGGAGATACGATGAGCAGTTCTTC
V: TRBV10-2; J: TRBJ1-3; size: .; D: .; CDR3: CASSDGGVDSGNTIYF; DNA: TGCGCCAGCAGTGATGGAGGTGTTGACTCTGGAAACACCATATATTTT
V: TRBV9; J: TRBJ1-5; size: .; D: .; CDR3: CASSVGGYQPQHF; DNA: TGTGCCAGCAGCGTAGGAGGGTACCAGCCCCAGCACTTT
V: TRBV27; J: TRBJ1-1; size: once; D: .; CDR3: CASSLSPVTEAFF; DNA: TGTGCCAGCAGTTTATCTCCTGTCACTGAAGCTTTCTTT
V: TRBV30; J: TRBJ1-1; size: few; D: .; CDR3: CAWSVGGTNTEAFF; DNA: TGTGCCTGGAGTGTGGGAGGGACGAACACTGAAGCTTTCTTT
V: TRBV5-1; J: TRBJ2-5; size: once; D: .; CDR3: CASTAPPSGQETQYF; DNA: TGCGCCAGCACCGCCCCTCCCAGCGGCCAAGAGACCCAGTACTTC
V: TRBV21-1; J: TRBJ2-2; size: .; D: .; CDR3: CASSALNYHRGDTGELFF; DNA: TGTGCCAGCAGCGCACTAAACTACCACAGGGGCGACACCGGGGAGCTGTTTTTT
V: TRBV6-1; J: TRBJ2-3; size: .; D: TRBD2; CDR3: CASSEPGTIPDTQYF; DNA: TGTGCCAGCAGTGAACCCGGGACTATACCAGATACGCAGTATTTT
V: TRBV18; J: TRBJ1-2; size: .; D: .; CDR3: CASSPEGVGGYTF; DNA: TGTGCCAGCTCACCAGAAGGGGTTGGCGGCTACACCTTC